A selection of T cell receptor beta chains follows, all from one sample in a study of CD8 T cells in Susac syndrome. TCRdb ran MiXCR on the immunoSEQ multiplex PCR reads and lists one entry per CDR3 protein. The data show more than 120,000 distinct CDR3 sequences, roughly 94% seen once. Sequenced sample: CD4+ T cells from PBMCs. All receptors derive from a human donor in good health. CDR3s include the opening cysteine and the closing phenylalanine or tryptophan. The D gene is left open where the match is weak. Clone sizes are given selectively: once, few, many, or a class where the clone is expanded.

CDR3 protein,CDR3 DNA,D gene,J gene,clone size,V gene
CSASSSGRGQETQYF,TGCAGTGCTAGCAGTAGCGGGAGGGGGCAAGAGACCCAGTACTTC,TRBD2,TRBJ2-5,NA,TRBV20-1
CASSVTSGGRETQYF,TGTGCCAGCAGTGTAACTAGCGGGGGAAGGGAGACCCAGTACTTC,TRBD2,TRBJ2-5,NA,TRBV6-1
CASSQDWNRGQYYGYTF,TGTGCCAGCAGCCAAGATTGGAACAGGGGGCAGTACTATGGCTACACCTTC,TRBD1,TRBJ1-2,NA,TRBV4-2
CASSLPGPPSNEQFF,TGTGCCAGCAGTCTTCCGGGACCACCGTCCAATGAGCAGTTCTTC,NA,TRBJ2-1,NA,TRBV7-8
CASSDSGRPNTEAFF,TGTGCCAGCAGTGATTCGGGACGGCCAAACACTGAAGCTTTCTTT,NA,TRBJ1-1,NA,TRBV6-1
CRAGRGATDTQYF,TGCAGGGCAGGTCGGGGGGCCACAGATACGCAGTATTTT,NA,TRBJ2-3,NA,TRBV20-1
CASSPGTPPETQYF,TGTGCCAGCAGCCCCGGGACACCTCCCGAGACCCAGTACTTC,NA,TRBJ2-5,NA,TRBV11-2
CSARGHSNTEAFF,TGCAGTGCTAGAGGACATTCGAACACTGAAGCTTTCTTT,NA,TRBJ1-1,few,TRBV20-1
CASSSLGSPQPQHF,TGTGCCAGCAGCTCCCTGGGGAGTCCTCAGCCCCAGCATTTT,NA,TRBJ1-5,NA,TRBV3-1
CASSLVATSGLYEQYF,TGTGCCAGCAGCTTAGTTGCGACTAGCGGCCTGTACGAGCAGTACTTC,TRBD2,TRBJ2-7,NA,TRBV7-2
CASSPGQGFSYNEQFF,TGCGCCAGCAGCCCGGGACAGGGCTTCTCCTACAATGAGCAGTTCTTC,TRBD1,TRBJ2-1,NA,TRBV5-1